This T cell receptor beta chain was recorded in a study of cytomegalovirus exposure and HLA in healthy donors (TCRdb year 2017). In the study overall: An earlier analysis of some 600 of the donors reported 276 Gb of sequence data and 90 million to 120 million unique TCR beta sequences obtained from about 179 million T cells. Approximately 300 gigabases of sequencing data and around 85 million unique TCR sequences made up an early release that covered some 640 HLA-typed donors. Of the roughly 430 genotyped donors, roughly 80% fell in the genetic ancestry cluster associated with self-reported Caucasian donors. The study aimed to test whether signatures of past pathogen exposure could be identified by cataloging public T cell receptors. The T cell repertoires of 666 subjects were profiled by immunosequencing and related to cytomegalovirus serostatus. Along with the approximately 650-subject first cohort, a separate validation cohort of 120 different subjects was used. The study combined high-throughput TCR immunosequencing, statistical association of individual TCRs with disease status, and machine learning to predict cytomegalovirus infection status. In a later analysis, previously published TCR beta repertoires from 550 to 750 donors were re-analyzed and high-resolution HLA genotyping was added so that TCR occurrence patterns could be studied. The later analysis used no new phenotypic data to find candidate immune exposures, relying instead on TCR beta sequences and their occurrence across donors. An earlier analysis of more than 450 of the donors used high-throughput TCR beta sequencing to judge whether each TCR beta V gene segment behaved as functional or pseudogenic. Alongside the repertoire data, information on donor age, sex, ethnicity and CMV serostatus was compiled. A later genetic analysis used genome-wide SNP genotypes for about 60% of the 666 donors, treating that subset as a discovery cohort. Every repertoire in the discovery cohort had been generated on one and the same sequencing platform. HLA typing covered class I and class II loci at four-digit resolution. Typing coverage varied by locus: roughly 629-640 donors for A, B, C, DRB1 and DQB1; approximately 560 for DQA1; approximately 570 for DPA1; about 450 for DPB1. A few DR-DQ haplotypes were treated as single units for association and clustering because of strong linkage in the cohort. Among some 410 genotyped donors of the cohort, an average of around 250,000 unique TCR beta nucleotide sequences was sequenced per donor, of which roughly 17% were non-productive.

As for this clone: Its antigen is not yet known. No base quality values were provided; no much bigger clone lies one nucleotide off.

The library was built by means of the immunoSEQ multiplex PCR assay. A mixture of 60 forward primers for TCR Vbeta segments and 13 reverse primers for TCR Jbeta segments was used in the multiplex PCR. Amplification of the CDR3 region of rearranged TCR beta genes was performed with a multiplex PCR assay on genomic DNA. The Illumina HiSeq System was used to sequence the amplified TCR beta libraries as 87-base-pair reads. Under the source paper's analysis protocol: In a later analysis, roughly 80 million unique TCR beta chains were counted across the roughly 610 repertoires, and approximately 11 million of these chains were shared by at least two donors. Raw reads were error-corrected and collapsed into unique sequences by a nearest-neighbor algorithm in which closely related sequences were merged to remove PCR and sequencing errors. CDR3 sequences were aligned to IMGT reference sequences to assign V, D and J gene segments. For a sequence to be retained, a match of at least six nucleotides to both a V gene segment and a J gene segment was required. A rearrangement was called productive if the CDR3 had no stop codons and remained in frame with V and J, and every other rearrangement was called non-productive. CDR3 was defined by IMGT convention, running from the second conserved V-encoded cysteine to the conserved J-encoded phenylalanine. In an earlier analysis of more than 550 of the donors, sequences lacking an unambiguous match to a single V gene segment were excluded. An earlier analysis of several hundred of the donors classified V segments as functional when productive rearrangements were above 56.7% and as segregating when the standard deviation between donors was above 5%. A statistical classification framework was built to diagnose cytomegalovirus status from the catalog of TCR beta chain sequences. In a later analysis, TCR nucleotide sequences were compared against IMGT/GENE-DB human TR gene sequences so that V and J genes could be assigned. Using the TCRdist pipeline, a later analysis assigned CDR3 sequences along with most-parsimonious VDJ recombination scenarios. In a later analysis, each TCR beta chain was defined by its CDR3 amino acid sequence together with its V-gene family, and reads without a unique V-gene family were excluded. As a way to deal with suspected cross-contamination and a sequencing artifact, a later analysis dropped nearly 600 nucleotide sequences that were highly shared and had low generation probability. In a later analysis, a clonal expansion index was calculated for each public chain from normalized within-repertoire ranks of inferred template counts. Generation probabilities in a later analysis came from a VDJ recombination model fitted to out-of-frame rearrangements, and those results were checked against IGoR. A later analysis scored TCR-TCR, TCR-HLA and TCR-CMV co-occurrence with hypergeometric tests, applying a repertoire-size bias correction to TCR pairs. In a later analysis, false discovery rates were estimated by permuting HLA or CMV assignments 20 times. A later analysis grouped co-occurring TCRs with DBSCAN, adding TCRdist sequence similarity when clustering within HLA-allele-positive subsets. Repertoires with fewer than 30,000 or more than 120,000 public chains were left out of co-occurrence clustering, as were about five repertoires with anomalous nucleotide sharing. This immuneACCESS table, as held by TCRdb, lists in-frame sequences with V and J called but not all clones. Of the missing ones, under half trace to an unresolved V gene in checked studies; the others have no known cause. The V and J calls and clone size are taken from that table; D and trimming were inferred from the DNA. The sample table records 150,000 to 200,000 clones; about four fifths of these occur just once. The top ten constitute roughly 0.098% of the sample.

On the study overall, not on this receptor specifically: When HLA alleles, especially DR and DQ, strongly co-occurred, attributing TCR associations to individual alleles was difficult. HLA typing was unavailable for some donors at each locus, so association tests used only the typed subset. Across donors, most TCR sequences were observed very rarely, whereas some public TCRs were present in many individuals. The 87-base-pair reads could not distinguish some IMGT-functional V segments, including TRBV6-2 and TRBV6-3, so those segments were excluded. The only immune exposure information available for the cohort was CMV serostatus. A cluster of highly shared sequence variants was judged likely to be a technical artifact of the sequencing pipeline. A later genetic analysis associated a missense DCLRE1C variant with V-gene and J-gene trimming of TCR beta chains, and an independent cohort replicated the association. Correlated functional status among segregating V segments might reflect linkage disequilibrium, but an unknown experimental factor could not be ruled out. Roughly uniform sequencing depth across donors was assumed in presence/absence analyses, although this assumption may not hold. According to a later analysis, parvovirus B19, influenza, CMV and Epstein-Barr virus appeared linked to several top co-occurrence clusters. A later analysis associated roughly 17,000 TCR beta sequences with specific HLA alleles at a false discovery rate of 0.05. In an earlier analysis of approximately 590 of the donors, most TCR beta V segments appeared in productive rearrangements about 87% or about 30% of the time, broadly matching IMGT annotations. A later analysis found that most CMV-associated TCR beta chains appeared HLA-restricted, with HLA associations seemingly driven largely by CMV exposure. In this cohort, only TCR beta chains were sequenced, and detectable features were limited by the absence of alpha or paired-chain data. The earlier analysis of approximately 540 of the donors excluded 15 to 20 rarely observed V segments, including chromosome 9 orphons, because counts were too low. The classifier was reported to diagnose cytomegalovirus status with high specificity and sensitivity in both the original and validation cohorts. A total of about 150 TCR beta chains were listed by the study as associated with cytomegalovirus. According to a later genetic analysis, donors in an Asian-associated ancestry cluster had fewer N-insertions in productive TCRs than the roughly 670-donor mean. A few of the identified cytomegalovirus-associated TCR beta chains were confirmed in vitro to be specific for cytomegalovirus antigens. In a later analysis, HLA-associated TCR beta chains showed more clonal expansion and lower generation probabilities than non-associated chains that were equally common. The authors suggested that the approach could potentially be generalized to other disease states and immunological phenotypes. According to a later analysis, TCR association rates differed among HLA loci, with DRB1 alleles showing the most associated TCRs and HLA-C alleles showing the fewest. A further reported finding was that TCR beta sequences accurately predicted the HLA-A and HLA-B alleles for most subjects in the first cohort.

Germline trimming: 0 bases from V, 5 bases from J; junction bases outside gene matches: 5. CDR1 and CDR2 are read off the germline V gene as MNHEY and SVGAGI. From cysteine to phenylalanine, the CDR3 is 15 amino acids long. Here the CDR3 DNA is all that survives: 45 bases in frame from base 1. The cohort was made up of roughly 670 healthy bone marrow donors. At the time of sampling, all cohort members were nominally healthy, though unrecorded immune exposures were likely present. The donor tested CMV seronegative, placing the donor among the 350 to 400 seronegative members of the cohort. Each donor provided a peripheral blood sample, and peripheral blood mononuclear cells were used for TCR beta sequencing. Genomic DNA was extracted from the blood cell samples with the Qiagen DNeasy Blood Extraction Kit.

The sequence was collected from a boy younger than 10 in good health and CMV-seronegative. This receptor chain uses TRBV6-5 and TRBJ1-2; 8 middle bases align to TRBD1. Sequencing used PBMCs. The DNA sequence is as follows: TGTGCCAGCAGTTACTCGAGGCAGGGGGCGTATGGCTACACCTTC. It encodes CASSYSRQGAYGYTF.